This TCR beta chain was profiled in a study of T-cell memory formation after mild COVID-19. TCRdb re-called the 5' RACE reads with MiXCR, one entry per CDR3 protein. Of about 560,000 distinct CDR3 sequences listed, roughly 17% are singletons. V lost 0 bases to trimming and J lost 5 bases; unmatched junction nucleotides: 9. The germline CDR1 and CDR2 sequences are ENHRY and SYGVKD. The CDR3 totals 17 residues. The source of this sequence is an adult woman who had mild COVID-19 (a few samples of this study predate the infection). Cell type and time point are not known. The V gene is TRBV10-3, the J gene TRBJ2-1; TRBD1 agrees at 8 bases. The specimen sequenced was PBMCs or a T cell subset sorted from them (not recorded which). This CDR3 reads CAISESGPGTGHNEQFF. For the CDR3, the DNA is TGTGCCATCAGTGAGTCAGGCCCTGGGACAGGACACAATGAGCAGTTCTTC.